This T cell receptor beta chain stems from a study of blood T cell repertoires in COVID-19. Across the study: Acute and convalescent COVID-19 specimens originated in the United States, Italy and Spain.

Per the study methods: Reference gene primer amplification in the assay estimated nucleated cell counts. Using immunoSEQ multiplex PCR, the repertoire was profiled, and TCRdb retains in-frame clones only, with some absent. Clone size and the V and J calls come from that table; the DNA yielded D and trimming. Of about 130,000 clones listed, 75% to 85% were seen once; the top ten hold around 37%. The sequence was collected from a man aged 35 to 55 with active or convalescent COVID-19. The sequencing input was peripheral blood.

The CDR3 nucleotides read TGCGCCAGCAGCTTACTTAGCGATTCCGGGGAGCTGTTTTTT. Its protein is CASSLLSDSGELFF. V usage is TRBV5-1 and J usage is TRBJ2-2; a possible D gene is TRBD2 (5 bases). CDR3 length equals 14 residues. Germline-derived CDR1 and CDR2 are SGHRS and YFSETQ. V was cut by 2 bases and J by 6 bases, with 11 bases left in between.